This T cell receptor beta chain was found in a study of vaccination effects on CD4 cells after COVID-19. The CDR3 covers 17 residues. CDR1 and CDR2 from the germline V gene are MDHEN and SYDVKM. V lost 5 bases, J lost 3 bases, and 12 bases stayed unmatched. Expansion of antigen-specific CD4+ T cells with viral peptide pools was carried out by the ViraFEST assay before sequencing. Subsequent to a culture period of 10 days, CD4+ T cells were isolated. This person's SARS-CoV-2 infection, confirmed by PCR, occurred between March and December 2020. Peptides at 10 ug/ml and IL-2 at about 9.3 IU/ml were added to about 2 million PBMC per well. The table came from immunoSEQ multiplex PCR; TCRdb's copy has only in-frame clones and leaves some out. The repertoire consists of roughly 70,000 clones, with more than 65% occurring once and the leading ten covering about 4.7%. A note on this clone: Antigen: not known.

V and J are TRBV28 and TRBJ1-5; 8 bases are shared with TRBD1. Source: CD4+ T cells from PBMCs cultured with HIV peptides, taken before COVID-19 vaccination. The subset is: HIV-1 Nef peptide pool negative control/reference culture. The sequence was obtained from a human donor who had a prior SARS-CoV-2 infection. The CDR3 here is CASSPIKSGQVNQPQHF. The CDR3 DNA is TGTGCCAGCAGTCCAATCAAGTCGGGACAGGTCAATCAGCCCCAGCATTTT.